This T cell receptor (beta chain) derives from a study of human T cells and chemical hapten exposure. TCRdb re-called the RACE reads through MiXCR, storing one row per CDR3 protein. The repertoire consists of around 380,000 distinct CDR3 sequences, with 5.5% occurring once and the leading ten covering 7% to 10%. As for time point: pre-sensitization, week 0. Treatment given: therapeutic diphenylcyclopropenone sensitization with weekly scalp DPC. This clonotype was counted a few times. The V gene lost 6 bases and the J gene lost 6 bases, with 12 bases spanning the gap. The CDR3 runs 12 residues. CDR1 and CDR2 (germline): ENHRY, SYGVKD.

The sample in question was whole blood, obtained in connection with sensitization to the hapten diphenylcyclopropenone (DPC). The receptor comes from a woman younger than 30 with alopecia areata. Some clones in this sample may be carry-over from other donors' samples. The chain couples TRBV10-3 to TRBJ2-7, with a possible D match to TRBD1 (6 bases). In nucleotides, the CDR3 is TGTGCCATCAGAGAGACAGGCGCCGAGCAGTACTTC. It codes for CAIRETGAEQYF.